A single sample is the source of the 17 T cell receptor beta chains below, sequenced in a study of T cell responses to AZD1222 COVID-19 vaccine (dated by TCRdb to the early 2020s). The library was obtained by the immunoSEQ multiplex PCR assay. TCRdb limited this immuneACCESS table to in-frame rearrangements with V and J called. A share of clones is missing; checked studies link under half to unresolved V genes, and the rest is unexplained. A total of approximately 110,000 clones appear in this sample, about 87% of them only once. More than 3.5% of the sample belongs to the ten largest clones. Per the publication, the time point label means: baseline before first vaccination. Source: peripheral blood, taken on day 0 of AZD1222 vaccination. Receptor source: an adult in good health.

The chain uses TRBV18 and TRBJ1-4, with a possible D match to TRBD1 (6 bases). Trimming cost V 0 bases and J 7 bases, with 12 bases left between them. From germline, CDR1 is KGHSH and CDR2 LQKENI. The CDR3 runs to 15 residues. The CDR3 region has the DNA TGTGCCAGCTCACCACCAGGGACAATTGGTGAAAAACTGTTTTTT. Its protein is CASSPPGTIGEKLFF.

The CDR3 here is CATSDLRAGGPDTQYF. CDR3 in DNA: TGTGCCACCAGTGATTTGCGAGCCGGGGGCCCAGATACGCAGTATTTT. J is TRBJ2-3 and V is TRBV24-1, with D perhaps assigned TRBD1 or TRBD2 (6 bases each). Trimming took 0 bases from V and 4 from J, leaving 13 bases between them. Germline V gene sequence: CDR1 KGHDR, CDR2 SFDVKD. The CDR3 runs to 16 residues.

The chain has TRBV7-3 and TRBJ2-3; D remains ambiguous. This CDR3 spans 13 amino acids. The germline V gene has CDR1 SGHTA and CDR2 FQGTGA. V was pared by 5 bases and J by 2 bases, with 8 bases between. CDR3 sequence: CASSQEVTDTQYF. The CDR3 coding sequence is TGTGCCAGCAGCCAAGAGGTCACAGATACGCAGTATTTT.

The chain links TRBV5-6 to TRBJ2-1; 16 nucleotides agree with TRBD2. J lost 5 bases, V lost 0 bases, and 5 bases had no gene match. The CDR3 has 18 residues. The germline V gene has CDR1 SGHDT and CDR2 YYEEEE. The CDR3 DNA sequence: TGTGCCAGCAGCTTGGTGGGACTAGCGGGGGGGCGCAACAATGAGCAGTTCTTC. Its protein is CASSLVGLAGGRNNEQFF.

The CDR3 protein is CASSPWTGGNTGELFF. The CDR3 coding sequence is TGTGCCAGCAGTCCTTGGACGGGGGGGAACACCGGGGAGCTGTTTTTT. The V and J genes are TRBV27 and TRBJ2-2, with 7 bases lining up with TRBD2. Germline CDR1 MNHEY, CDR2 SMNVEV (reference sequence). This CDR3 region has 16 residues. The J segment lost 1 base and the V segment lost 5 bases, leaving 7 bases of the junction unmatched.

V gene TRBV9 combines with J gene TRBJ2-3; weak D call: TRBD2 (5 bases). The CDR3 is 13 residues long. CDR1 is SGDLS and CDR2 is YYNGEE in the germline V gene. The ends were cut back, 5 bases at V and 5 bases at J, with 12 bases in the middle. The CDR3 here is CASSRTGGDTQYF. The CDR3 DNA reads TGTGCCAGCAGTAGGACTGGCGGAGATACGCAGTATTTT.

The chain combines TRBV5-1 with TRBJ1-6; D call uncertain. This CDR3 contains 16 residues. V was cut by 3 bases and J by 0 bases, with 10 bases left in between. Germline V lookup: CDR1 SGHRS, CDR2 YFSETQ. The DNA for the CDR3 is TGCGCCAGCAGCTCCGACAAGAGCTCCTATAATTCACCCCTCCACTTT. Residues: CASSSDKSSYNSPLHF.

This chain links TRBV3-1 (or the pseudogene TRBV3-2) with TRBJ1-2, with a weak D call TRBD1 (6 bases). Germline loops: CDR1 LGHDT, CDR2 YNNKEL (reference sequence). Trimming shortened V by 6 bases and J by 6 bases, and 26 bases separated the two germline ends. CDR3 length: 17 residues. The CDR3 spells CASRQLAGGAGAHGYTF. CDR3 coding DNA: TGTGCCAGCAGACAACTGGCCGGCGGAGCGGGGGCGCATGGCTACACCTTC.

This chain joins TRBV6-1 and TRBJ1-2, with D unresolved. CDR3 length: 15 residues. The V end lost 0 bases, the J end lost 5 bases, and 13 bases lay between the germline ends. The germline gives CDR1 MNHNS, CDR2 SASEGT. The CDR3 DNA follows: TGTGCCAGCAGTGAAGCGGAGTCCTTGTTTTATGGCTACACCTTC. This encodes CASSEAESLFYGYTF.

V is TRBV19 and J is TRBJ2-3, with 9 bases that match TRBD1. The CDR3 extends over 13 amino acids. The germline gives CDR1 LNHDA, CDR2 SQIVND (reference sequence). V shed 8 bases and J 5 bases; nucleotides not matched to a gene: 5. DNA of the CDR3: TGTGCCAGTCGGGACAGGGTAGGAGATACGCAGTATTTT. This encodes CASRDRVGDTQYF.

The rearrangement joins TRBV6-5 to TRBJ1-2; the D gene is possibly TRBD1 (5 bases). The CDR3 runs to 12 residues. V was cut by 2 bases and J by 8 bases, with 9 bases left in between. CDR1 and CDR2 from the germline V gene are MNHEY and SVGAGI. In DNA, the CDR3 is TGTGCCAGCAGTTACCGGGGGAACGGCTACACCTTC. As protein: CASSYRGNGYTF.

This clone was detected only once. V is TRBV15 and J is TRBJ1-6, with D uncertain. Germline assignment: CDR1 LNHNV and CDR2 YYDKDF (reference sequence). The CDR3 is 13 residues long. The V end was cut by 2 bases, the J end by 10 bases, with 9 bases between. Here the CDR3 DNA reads TGTGCCACCAGCAGAATTGAGAACTCACCCCTCCACTTT. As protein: CATSRIENSPLHF.

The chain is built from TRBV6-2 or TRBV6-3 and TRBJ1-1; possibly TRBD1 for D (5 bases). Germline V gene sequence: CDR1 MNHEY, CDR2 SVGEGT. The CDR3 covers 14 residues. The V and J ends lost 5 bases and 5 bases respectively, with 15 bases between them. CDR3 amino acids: CASSTTNQGTEAFF. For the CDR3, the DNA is TGTGCCAGCAGTACGACAAACCAGGGAACTGAAGCTTTCTTT.

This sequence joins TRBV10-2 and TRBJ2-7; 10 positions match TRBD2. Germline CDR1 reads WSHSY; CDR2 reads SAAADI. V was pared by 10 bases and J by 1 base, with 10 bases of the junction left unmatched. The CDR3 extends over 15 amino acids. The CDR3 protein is CATLPRTSGSYEQYF. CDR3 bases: TGCGCCACTTTACCGAGGACTAGCGGTTCCTACGAGCAGTACTTC.

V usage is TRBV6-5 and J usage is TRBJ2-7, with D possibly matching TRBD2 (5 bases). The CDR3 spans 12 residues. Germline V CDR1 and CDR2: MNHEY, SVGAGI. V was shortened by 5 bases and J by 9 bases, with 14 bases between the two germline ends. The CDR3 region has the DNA TGTGCCAGCAGTCCTCTCGGGGTGGGGCAGTACTTC. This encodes CASSPLGVGQYF.

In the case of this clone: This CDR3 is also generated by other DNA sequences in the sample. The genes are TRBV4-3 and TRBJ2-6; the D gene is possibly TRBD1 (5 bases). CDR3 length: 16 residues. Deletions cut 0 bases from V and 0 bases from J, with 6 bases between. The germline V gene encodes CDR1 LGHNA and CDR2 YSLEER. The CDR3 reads CASSQDQGSGANVLTF. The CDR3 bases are TGCGCCAGCAGCCAAGATCAGGGCTCTGGGGCCAACGTCCTGACTTTC.

CDR3 nucleotide sequence: TGTGCCAGCAGCCAATTAGGGGAGCAGCCCCAGCATTTT. It specifies CASSQLGEQPQHF. The chain is built from TRBV3-1 (or the pseudogene TRBV3-2) and TRBJ1-5; possible D gene TRBD1, 5 bases. This CDR3 region has 13 residues. Germline CDR1 is LGHDT and CDR2 is YNNKEL (reference sequence). The ends were cut back, 2 bases at V and 7 bases at J, with 9 bases in the middle.